Sequencing of this TCR beta chain was carried out in a study of shared clonotypes between healthy human individuals. Points from the study as a whole: There were few donors, and this limited the genetic and exposure-history diversity represented.

The CDR3 totals 15 residues. The V end was cut by 4 bases, the J end by 6 bases, with 20 bases between. Germline CDR1 and CDR2: SGHRS and YFSETQ. TCRdb keeps only in-frame clones here, not all; method: immunoSEQ multiplex PCR. The sample contains under 850,000 clones, roughly 72% of which appear only once. This clone was found a few times. The antigen remains undetermined. This clonotype was sampled from a woman aged 25 to 39 in good health. The chain is built from TRBV5-1 and TRBJ2-7, with D possibly matching TRBD1 (6 bases). The sequencing sample was made of memory CD4+ T cells sorted from blood. As for subset: CD45RA-negative fraction. CDR3: CASSLGDRQTGEQYF. The CDR3 DNA is TGCGCCAGCAGCCTAGGAGACAGGCAGACTGGCGAGCAGTACTTC.